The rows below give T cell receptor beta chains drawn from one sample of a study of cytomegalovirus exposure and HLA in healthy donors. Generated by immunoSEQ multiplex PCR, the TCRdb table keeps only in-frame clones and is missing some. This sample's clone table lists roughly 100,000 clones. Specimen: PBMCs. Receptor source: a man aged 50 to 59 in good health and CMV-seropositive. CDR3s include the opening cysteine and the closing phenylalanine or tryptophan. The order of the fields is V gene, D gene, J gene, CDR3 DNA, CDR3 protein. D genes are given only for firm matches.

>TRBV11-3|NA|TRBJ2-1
TGTGCCAGCAGCTTGGGGCTAGCGAATGAGGGGGAGCAGTTCTTC
CASSLGLANEGEQFF
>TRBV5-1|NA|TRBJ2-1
TGCGCCAGCAGCTCCTATGGAGGCCTAGGACAGAGGGGCCCCGATGAGCAGTTCTTC
CASSSYGGLGQRGPDEQFF
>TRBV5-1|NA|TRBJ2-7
TGCGCCAGCAGCTTGGTACAGGGCTACGAGCAGTACTTC
CASSLVQGYEQYF
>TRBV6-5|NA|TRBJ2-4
TGTGCCAGCAGTTATCGATACAGGGCGGGCAAAAACATTCAGTACTTC
CASSYRYRAGKNIQYF
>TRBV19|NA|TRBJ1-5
TGTGCCAGTAGTATTGGGGGCACGGGCAATCAGCCCCAGCATTTT
CASSIGGTGNQPQHF
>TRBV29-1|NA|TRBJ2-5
TGCAGCGTTGACGCAGAGGGGGGGGAGACCCAGTACTTC
CSVDAEGGETQYF
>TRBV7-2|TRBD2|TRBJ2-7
TGTGCCAGCAGTAGCATCCGGGAGGGGTATCAGTACTTC
CASSSIREGYQYF
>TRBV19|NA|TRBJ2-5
TGTGCCAGTAGTATAGCGCGGGGTGGAGAGACCCAGTACTTC
CASSIARGGETQYF
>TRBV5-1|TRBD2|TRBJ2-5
TGCGCCAGCAGCCCCGGGCGCCTGACTAGCCGAGAGACCCAGTACTTC
CASSPGRLTSRETQYF
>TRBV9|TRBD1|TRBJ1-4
TGTGCCAGCAGCCCTCGGACAGGACGTAGGGCTAATGAAAAACTGTTTTTT
CASSPRTGRRANEKLFF
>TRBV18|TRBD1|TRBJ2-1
TGTGCCAGCTCACTCAGACAGGGGCGGACCTACAATGAGCAGTTCTTC
CASSLRQGRTYNEQFF
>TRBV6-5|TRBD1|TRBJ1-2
TGTGCCAGCAGCTCGACAGGGGGCTTTGGCTACACCTTC
CASSSTGGFGYTF
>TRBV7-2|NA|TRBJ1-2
TGTGCCAGCAGCTTCGGGGGATTTAACTATGGCTACACCTTC
CASSFGGFNYGYTF
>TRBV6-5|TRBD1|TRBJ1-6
TGTGCCAGCAGCCTATCCGACAGGGACAATTCACCCCTCCACTTT
CASSLSDRDNSPLHF
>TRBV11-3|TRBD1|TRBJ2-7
TGTGCCAGCAGCCCTAGTGGGACAGGCGAGCAGTACTTC
CASSPSGTGEQYF
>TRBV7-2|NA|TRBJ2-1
TGTGCCAGCAGCTCTAACGGCGGAGGTTACAATGAGCAGTTCTTC
CASSSNGGGYNEQFF
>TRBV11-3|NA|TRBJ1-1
TGTGCCAGCAGTCGCCCCGGTTTTGGGGGCGCTGAAGCTTTCTTT
CASSRPGFGGAEAFF
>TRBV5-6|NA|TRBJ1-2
TGTGCCAGCAGCTTTCCCCTTAAGAGGGACTACACCTTC
CASSFPLKRDYTF
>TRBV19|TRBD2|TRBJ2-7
TGTGCCAGTAGTATAGCCCCGCTAGCGGGAGGGCCGTCGAGCTCCTACGAGCAGTACTTC
CASSIAPLAGGPSSSYEQYF
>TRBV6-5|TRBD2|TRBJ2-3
TGTGCCAGCAGGTCTAGCGGGATCTCGACAGATACGCAGTATTTT
CASRSSGISTDTQYF
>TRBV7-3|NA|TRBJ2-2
TGTGCCAGCAGCTTCGGGGGAGGGGGCACCGGGGAGCTGTTTTTT
CASSFGGGGTGELFF
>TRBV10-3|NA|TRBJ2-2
TGTGCCATCAGTTCTCCCACAGTGAACACCGGGGAGCTGTTTTTT
CAISSPTVNTGELFF
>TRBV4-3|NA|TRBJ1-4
TGCGCCAGCAGCCAAGAAGGGGGAAACAATGAAAAACTGTTTTTT
CASSQEGGNNEKLFF
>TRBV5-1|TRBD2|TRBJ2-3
TGCGCCAGCAGCCCGGGACTAGCGGGAGATATAGATACGCAGTATTTT
CASSPGLAGDIDTQYF
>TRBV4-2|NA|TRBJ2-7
TGTGCCAGCAGCCAAGCGGGGGTCCCCTACGAGCAGTACTTC
CASSQAGVPYEQYF
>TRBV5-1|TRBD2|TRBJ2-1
TGCGCCAGCAGCTTCGGTAGCGGGAGCCCGGGCTCCTACAATGAGCAGTTCTTC
CASSFGSGSPGSYNEQFF
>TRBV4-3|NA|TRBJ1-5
TGCGCCAGCAGCCAAGATTTAAGGAGGAGCAATCAGCCCCAGCATTTT
CASSQDLRRSNQPQHF
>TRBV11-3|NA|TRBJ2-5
TGTGCCAGCAGCTTAGAAAGGGAGACTGGTGAGACCCAGTACTTC
CASSLERETGETQYF
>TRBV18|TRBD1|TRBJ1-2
TGTGCCAGCTCACCCCAGCGCAGGACAGGGCCACCTAACTATGGCTACACCTTC
CASSPQRRTGPPNYGYTF
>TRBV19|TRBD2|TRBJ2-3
TGTGCCAGTAGACTAGCGGGGGCCCGTGAAGATACGCAGTATTTT
CASRLAGAREDTQYF
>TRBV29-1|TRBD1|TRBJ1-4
TGCAGCGTTATTGGGACAGGGGCTTATGAAAAACTGTTTTTT
CSVIGTGAYEKLFF
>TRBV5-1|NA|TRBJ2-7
TGCGCCAGCAGCTTACAGGGTGGCGAGCAGTACTTC
CASSLQGGEQYF
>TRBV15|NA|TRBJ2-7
TGTGCCACCAGCAGAGACCGTGCAGGTAGTTACGAGCAGTACTTC
CATSRDRAGSYEQYF
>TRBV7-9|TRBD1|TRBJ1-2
TGTGCCAGCAGCTCCGGGACAGGGGGAGACTTTAACTATGGCTACACCTTC
CASSSGTGGDFNYGYTF
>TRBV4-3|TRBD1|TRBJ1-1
TGCGCCAGTAAGGGGACAGGGGGCTTTGAAGCTTTCTTT
CASKGTGGFEAFF
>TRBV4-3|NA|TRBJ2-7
TGCGCCAGCAGCCAAGATAGGGTTAGCGTTACCTACGAGCAGTACTTC
CASSQDRVSVTYEQYF
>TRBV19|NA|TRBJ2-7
TGTGCCAGTAGTATAGGGGCCGCTATCTACGAGCAGTACTTC
CASSIGAAIYEQYF
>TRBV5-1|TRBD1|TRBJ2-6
TGCGCCAGCAGCTCCGGGACAGGGATCCTCTCTGGGGCCAACGTCCTGACTTTC
CASSSGTGILSGANVLTF
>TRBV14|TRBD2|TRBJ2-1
TGTGCCAGCAGCCAAGATACCGGTAGCGGGAGGGCCAATGAGCAGTTCTTC
CASSQDTGSGRANEQFF
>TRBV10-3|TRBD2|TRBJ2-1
TGTGCCATCAGTGATCGGGAGGAACAGTTCTTC
CAISDREEQFF
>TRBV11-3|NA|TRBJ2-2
TGTGCCAGCAGCTCCACAGGCAACACCGGGGAGCTGTTTTTT
CASSSTGNTGELFF
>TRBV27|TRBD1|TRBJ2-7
TGTGCCAGCAGTCCCGCCGGACAGGCTCGCGAGCAGTACTTC
CASSPAGQAREQYF
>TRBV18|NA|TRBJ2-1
TGTGCCAGCTCTTTCGGGGCTAGCGGAGGGGGTAATGAGCAGTTCTTC
CASSFGASGGGNEQFF
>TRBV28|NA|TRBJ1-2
TGTGCCAGCAGTTTATCTTCCGGGAGGGGCTATGGCTACACCTTC
CASSLSSGRGYGYTF
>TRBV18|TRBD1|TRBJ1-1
TGTGCCAGCTCCCAGGGGGGCCGAACTGAAGCTTTCTTT
CASSQGGRTEAFF
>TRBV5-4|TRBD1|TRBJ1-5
TGTGCCAGCAGCGCAGGGGGTAGCAATCAGCCCCAGCATTTT
CASSAGGSNQPQHF
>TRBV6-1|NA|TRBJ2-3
TGTGCCAGCACTAGTCCATGGACAGATACGCAGTATTTT
CASTSPWTDTQYF
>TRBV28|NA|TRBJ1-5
TGTGCCAGCAGTTTAGGAGGCAGGCGGTACAATCAGCCCCAGCATTTT
CASSLGGRRYNQPQHF
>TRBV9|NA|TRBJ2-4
TGTGCCAGCAGCCCCCGGGGGGCTAGTAAAAACATTCAGTACTTC
CASSPRGASKNIQYF
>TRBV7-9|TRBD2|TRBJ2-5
TGTGCCGCCGGGACTAGCGGGAGTCAAGAGACCCAGTACTTC
CAAGTSGSQETQYF
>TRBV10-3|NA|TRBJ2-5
TGTGCCATCTCGGCGTCAAACGGGGCCCAGTACTTC
CAISASNGAQYF
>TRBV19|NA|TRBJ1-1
TGTGCCAGTAGTGCAGGGCAGGGGAACACTGAAGCTTTCTTT
CASSAGQGNTEAFF
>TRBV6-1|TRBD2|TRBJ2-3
TGTGCCAGCAGTGACGGCGGGAGGGCAGATACGCAGTATTTT
CASSDGGRADTQYF